This TCR beta chain was captured in a study of blood T cell repertoires in COVID-19. Study overall: Researchers got acute and convalescent COVID-19 samples from the United States, Italy and Spain.

This clone was seen more than once but under ten times. Original data processing: Estimates of nucleated cell counts were drawn from the amplification of reference gene primers. Some clones are missing from TCRdb's copy, which holds only in-frame ones; the method was immunoSEQ multiplex PCR. V, J and clone size are those of that table, while D and trimming were read from the DNA. This table holds 250,000 to 350,000 clones, 88% found once. Everyone who took part was roughly 18 to 89 years old, and they came from 24 US areas. Assignment of participants to cohorts was predicated upon participant-reported clinical history. This TCR derives from a woman between 50 and 59 years old who had recovered from COVID-19. Sequenced material: PBMCs or T cells enriched from blood (not recorded which).

CDR3 sequence reads: CASSLDSGSSYEQYF. The CDR3 nucleotides are TGTGCCAGCAGCCTGGATAGCGGAAGCTCCTACGAGCAGTACTTC. The rearrangement uses TRBV11-2 and TRBJ2-7; TRBD2 is a possible D gene (6 bases). Deletions cut 5 bases from V and 0 bases from J, with 14 bases between. The CDR3 totals 15 residues. The germline CDR1 and CDR2 sequences are SGHAT and FQNNGV.